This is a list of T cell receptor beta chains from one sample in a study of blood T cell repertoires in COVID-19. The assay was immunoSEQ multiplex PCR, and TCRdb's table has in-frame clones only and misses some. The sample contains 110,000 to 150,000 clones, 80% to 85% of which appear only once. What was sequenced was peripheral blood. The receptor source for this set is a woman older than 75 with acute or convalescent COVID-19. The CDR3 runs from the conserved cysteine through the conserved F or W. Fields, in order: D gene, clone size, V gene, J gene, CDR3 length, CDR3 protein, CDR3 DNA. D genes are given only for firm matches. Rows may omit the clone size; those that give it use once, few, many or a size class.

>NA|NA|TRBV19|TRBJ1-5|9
CASGTAQHF
TGTGCCAGTGGTACCGCCCAGCATTTT
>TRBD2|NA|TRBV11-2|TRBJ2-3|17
CASSLTTSGWVTDTQYF
TGTGCCAGCAGCTTAACGACTAGCGGGTGGGTTACAGATACGCAGTATTTT
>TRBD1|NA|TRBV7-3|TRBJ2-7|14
CASSSRTGGNEQYF
TGTGCCAGCAGCTCCCGGACAGGTGGCAACGAGCAGTACTTC
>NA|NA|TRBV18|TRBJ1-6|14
CASSPSREGSPLHF
TGTGCCAGCTCACCGAGCAGGGAAGGATCACCCCTCCACTTT
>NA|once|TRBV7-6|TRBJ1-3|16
CASSLFGWDTGNTIYF
TGTGCCAGCAGCTTATTCGGGTGGGACACTGGAAACACCATATATTTT
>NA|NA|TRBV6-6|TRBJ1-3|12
CASYNSGNTIYF
TGTGCCAGCTACAACTCTGGAAACACCATATATTTT
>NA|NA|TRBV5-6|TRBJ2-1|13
CASIGAPYNEQFF
TGTGCCAGTATTGGGGCGCCCTACAATGAGCAGTTCTTC
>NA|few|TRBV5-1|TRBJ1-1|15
CASSSSRGMNTEAFF
TGCGCCAGCAGCTCAAGCAGGGGAATGAACACTGAAGCTTTCTTT
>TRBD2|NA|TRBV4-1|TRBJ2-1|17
CASSQDYTSGGRNEQFF
TGCGCCAGCAGCCAAGACTACACTAGCGGGGGCCGGAATGAGCAGTTCTTC
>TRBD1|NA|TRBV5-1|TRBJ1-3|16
CASSLAGQGAGNTIYF
TGCGCCAGCAGCTTGGCCGGACAGGGGGCTGGAAACACCATATATTTT
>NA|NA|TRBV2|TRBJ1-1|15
CASSPLSTANTEAFF
TGTGCCAGCAGCCCTCTAAGTACAGCGAACACTGAAGCTTTCTTT
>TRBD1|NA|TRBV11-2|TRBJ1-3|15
CASSFAGGTGNTIYF
TGTGCCAGCAGCTTTGCAGGGGGAACTGGAAACACCATATATTTT
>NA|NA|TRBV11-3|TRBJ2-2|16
CASSLAAGSRTGELFF
TGTGCCAGCAGCTTAGCGGCCGGGAGTAGGACCGGGGAGCTGTTTTTT
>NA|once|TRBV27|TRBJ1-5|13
CASSFSGYQPQHF
TGTGCCAGCAGTTTTTCCGGGTATCAGCCCCAGCATTTT
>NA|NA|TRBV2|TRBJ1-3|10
CASREGTIYF
TGTGCCAGCAGGGAGGGCACCATATATTTT
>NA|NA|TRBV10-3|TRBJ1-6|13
CAVRGDHNSPLHF
TGTGCCGTCAGGGGAGACCATAATTCACCCCTCCACTTT
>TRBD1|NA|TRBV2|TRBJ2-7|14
CASSEQGVGYEQYF
TGTGCCAGCAGCGAACAGGGGGTCGGGTACGAGCAGTACTTC
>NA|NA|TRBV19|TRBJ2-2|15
CASSTFRVLAGELFF
TGTGCCAGTAGTACATTCAGGGTTTTGGCCGGGGAGCTGTTTTTT
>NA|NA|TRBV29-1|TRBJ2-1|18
CSARILRKSGDNYNEQFF
TGCAGCGCGCGAATACTTAGAAAAAGCGGGGACAACTACAATGAGCAGTTCTTC
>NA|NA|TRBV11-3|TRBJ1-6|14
CASSFFVRNSPLHF
TGTGCCAGCAGCTTCTTCGTCAGGAATTCACCCCTCCACTTT
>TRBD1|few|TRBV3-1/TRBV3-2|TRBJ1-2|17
CASSQDLRWDSNYGYTF
TGTGCCAGCAGCCAAGATCTTCGGTGGGACAGTAACTATGGCTACACCTTC
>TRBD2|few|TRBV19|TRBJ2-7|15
CASSIYSGDSYEQYF
TGTGCCAGTAGTATCTACAGCGGGGACTCCTACGAGCAGTACTTC
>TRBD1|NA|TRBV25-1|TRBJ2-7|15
CASRSDGTGGYEQYF
TGTGCCAGCAGGTCGGATGGGACAGGGGGCTACGAGCAGTACTTC
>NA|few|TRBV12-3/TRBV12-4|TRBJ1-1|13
CASSLSVNTEAFF
TGTGCCAGCAGTTTGTCTGTGAACACTGAAGCTTTCTTT
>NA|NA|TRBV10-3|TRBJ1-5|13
CAISEQADQPQHF
TGTGCCATCAGTGAACAGGCAGATCAGCCCCAGCATTTT
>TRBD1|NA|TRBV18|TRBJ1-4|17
CASSPPALRQGNEKLFF
TGTGCCAGCTCACCACCTGCCTTGCGACAGGGTAATGAAAAACTGTTTTTT
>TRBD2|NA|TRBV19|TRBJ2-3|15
CASRGLAGGPDTQYF
TGTGCCAGTAGGGGACTAGCGGGGGGGCCCGATACGCAGTATTTT
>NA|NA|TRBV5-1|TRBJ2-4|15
CASSPGTLTKNIQYF
TGCGCCAGCAGCCCCGGGACTCTAACCAAAAACATTCAGTACTTC
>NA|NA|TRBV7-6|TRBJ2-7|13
CASSLADYYEQYF
TGTGCCAGCAGCTTAGCGGACTACTACGAGCAGTACTTC
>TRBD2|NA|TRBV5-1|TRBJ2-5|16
CASSRRLAGGIETQYF
TGCGCCAGCAGCCGGAGGCTAGCGGGAGGGATCGAGACCCAGTACTTC